One T cell receptor (beta chain) is described in this entry. The data stem from a study of blood T cell repertoires in COVID-19. The wider study: T cells, B-cell-depleted T cells, or PBMCs provided the cDNA or gDNA that served as material.

Authors' analysis steps: Amplifying reference gene primers gave estimates of nucleated cell counts. Clones were sequenced by immunoSEQ multiplex PCR, and TCRdb holds only the in-frame ones, with some missing. Clone size and V and J calls were adopted from that table, with D and trimming inferred from the DNA. Of some 150,000 clones listed, about 89% are singletons. This TCR was recovered from a man in his forties or fifties with active COVID-19. Material for sequencing was peripheral blood.

This chain's CDR3 is CASSVTGGRTNEKLFF. Here the CDR3 DNA reads TGTGCCAGCAGCGTGACAGGGGGCAGGACTAATGAAAAACTGTTTTTT. The chain recombines TRBV11-2 with TRBJ1-4; 10 bases line up with TRBD1. Germline V lookup: CDR1 SGHAT, CDR2 FQNNGV. This CDR3 has 16 residues. Trimming cost V 5 bases and J 2 bases; bases outside gene matches: 5.